The next 3 T cell receptor beta chains were all read from a single sample in a study of early T cells in non-severe SARS-CoV-2 infection. TCRdb itself ran the 5' RACE reads through MiXCR, one entry per CDR3 protein. This table has roughly 110,000 distinct CDR3 sequences, 8.5% to 14% appearing once. The sequencing input was whole blood. The source is an adult who was a healthcare worker with PCR-confirmed SARS-CoV-2 infection or an uninfected control (not recorded which).

This rearrangement joins TRBV18 to TRBJ2-7, with 7 bases matching TRBD1. The junction had 4 bases not matched to a gene; V was cut back by 3 bases and J by 5 bases. The germline V gene has CDR1 KGHSH and CDR2 LQKENI. This CDR3 has 13 residues. The CDR3 sequence: CASSPLTGNEQYF. DNA for the CDR3: TGTGCCAGCTCACCCTTGACAGGGAACGAGCAGTACTTC.

The table lists this clonotype with many counts. The gene calls are TRBV20-1 and TRBJ2-2; 9 nucleotides agree with TRBD2. The germline CDR1 and CDR2 sequences are DFQATT and SNEGSKA (reference sequence). CDR3 length: 14 amino acids. Trimming took 3 bases from V and 5 from J; bases not matched to a gene: 4. The CDR3 is CSARVAGDTGELFF. The CDR3 coding sequence is TGCAGTGCTAGGGTAGCGGGAGATACCGGGGAGCTGTTTTTT.

The J gene is TRBJ2-7, the V gene TRBV4-1, with D possibly being TRBD1 or TRBD2 (6 bases each). Trimming took off 3 bases at V and 6 bases at J, with 12 bases between the two ends. This CDR3 contains 13 residues. Germline V gene data show CDR1 as MGHRA and CDR2 as YSYEKL. CDR3 region: CASSHSQGGEQYF. DNA of the CDR3: TGCGCCAGCAGCCATTCACAGGGAGGCGAGCAGTACTTC.